This T cell receptor (beta chain) was observed in a study of T cell responses to AZD1222 COVID-19 vaccine. Study results and limitations: Along spike, vaccine-associated CD4 TCRs were found throughout, with dominance at 160-218 and 743-854. Most donors were white British, females outnumbered males, and clonal diversity was possibly underestimated. Targets within unmutated variant regions were reportedly found for nearly half of spike-specific TCRs.

For this clone: Its antigen is unknown.

This CDR3 region has 13 residues. The germline CDR1 and CDR2 sequences are MNHEY and SVGEGT. Trimming removed 5 bases from V and 5 bases from J, with 11 bases in between. Sequencing used immunoSEQ multiplex PCR; TCRdb keeps in-frame clones, though not all of them. Of 150,000 to 200,000 clones listed, around 93% are singletons. Specimen: peripheral blood, collected on day 0 of AZD1222 vaccination. The chain joins TRBV6-2 or TRBV6-3 to TRBJ2-3; weak D call: TRBD2 (6 bases). This receptor was identified in an adult in good health. CDR3 sequence: CASSIGLIDTQYF. The CDR3 DNA follows: TGTGCCAGCAGTATAGGACTAATAGATACGCAGTATTTT.